What follows are 6 T cell receptor beta chains derived from one specimen sequenced in a study of blood T cells in healthy people across ages (dated by TCRdb to between 2015 and 2017). To prepare the library, 5' RACE was applied. Sequencing took place on an Illumina HiSeq 2500. A second PCR of about 7 to 12 cycles was performed with a sample-barcoded 5' primer and a J-beta primer mix. Using fastp at Q25 and MiXCR, TCRdb reprocessed the public reads and kept productive beta chains. CDR3 protein duplicates are merged, each entry listing the most common genes and DNA. This sample has 760,000 or so distinct CDR3 sequences in its table, and around 25% of those were observed once. More than 8% of the sample is held by the ten biggest clonotypes. A further study also used this sample, focusing on T cells of mothers and their children.

Sample: blood. These receptors were obtained from a boy between 5 and 17 years old in good health.

The genes are TRBV7-9 and TRBJ2-3; D tentatively fits TRBD1 or TRBD2 (5 bases each). This CDR3 region has 18 residues. The germline V and J ends were trimmed by 5 bases and 2 bases, with 23 bases remaining between them. From germline, CDR1 is SEHNR and CDR2 FQNEAQ (reference sequence). CDR3 residues: CASSGIGANEGPTDTQYF. In DNA, the CDR3 is TGTGCCAGCAGCGGGATTGGGGCAAACGAGGGACCCACAGATACGCAGTATTTT.

The genes are TRBV5-1 and TRBJ2-3; tentatively, D is TRBD2 (7 bases). Trimming stripped 0 bases from V and 12 bases from J, with 23 bases between. The CDR3 loop spans 16 amino acids. Germline CDR1 is SGHRS and CDR2 is YFSETQ. CDR3 protein: CASSLAGGGPGDTQYF. CDR3 in DNA: TGCGCCAGCAGCTTGGCCGGCGGGGGTCCGGGGGACACCCAGTATTTT. Using reference TRBV5-1 and TRBJ2-3 for the parts outside the CDR3, the full variable domain is KAGVTQTPRYLIKTRGQQVTLSCSPISGHRSVSWYQQTPGQGLQFLFEYFSETQRNKGNFPGRFSGRQFSNSRSEMNVSTLELGDSALYLCASSLAGGGPGDTQYFGPGTRLTVL.

This rearrangement joins TRBV3-1 to TRBJ2-7, with 8 bases identical to TRBD2. The CDR3 runs 15 residues. Germline CDR1 is LGHDT and CDR2 is YNNKEL (reference sequence). The J segment lost 2 bases and the V segment lost 4 bases, leaving 7 bases of the junction unmatched. For the CDR3, the DNA is TGTGCCAGCAGCCCCGCACTAGCGGATACCTACGAGCAGTACTTC. Translation: CASSPALADTYEQYF.

This clonotype was seen only a few times. This chain uses TRBV7-6 with TRBJ1-2; D is possibly TRBD1 (5 bases). This CDR3 is built from 15 residues. V was clipped by 4 bases and J by 3 bases, with 15 bases between them. CDR1 is SGHVS, CDR2 FNYEAQ, per germline. DNA of the CDR3: TGTGCCAGCAGCTCCAGGGAAAACGATTACTATGGCTACACCTTC. This encodes CASSSRENDYYGYTF.

This clonotype has just a few counts. This chain links TRBV29-1 with TRBJ2-5; tentative D call: TRBD1 (6 bases). The CDR3 spans 12 residues. The germline CDR1 and CDR2 sequences are SQVTM and ANQGSEA. Deletions cut 7 bases from V and 2 bases from J, with 11 bases between. The CDR3 loop reads CSGGQIQETQYF. The CDR3 DNA sequence: TGCAGCGGAGGACAGATACAAGAGACCCAGTACTTC.

This clonotype was picked up a small number of times. The conserved final phenylalanine or tryptophan is absent from the CDR3, which likely points to a read error. The CDR3: CSVLSEYMNTEAFL. Written as DNA, the CDR3 is TGCAGCGTTCTTTCCGAGTACATGAACACTGAAGCTTTCCTT. V gene TRBV29-1 combines with J gene TRBJ1-1; no definite D call. Germline CDR1 is SQVTM and CDR2 is ANQGSEA. Between the trimmed V and J ends, which lost 5 bases and 0 bases, there was a span of 13 bases. This CDR3 is 14 amino acids long.